The present entry profiles one T cell receptor (beta chain) with its context. This clone came up a few times. This receptor's antigen is unknown. No base-level quality is on record; no much larger clone is a single base apart. CDR1 MNHNS and CDR2 SASEGT are derived from the germline V gene. Including cysteine and phenylalanine, the CDR3 has 13 amino acids. The read is trimmed to its CDR3 DNA, 39 bases read in frame from base 1. At the junction V is shortened by 7 bases and J by 4 bases, with 8 bases in between. TCR beta CDR3 regions were sequenced from DNA using the immunoSEQ Assay. The study's processing was this. T cell density was computed as TCR beta template counts normalized to usable DNA estimated by amplifying housekeeping genes. The preseqR package was used to estimate richness by extrapolating to 400,000 templates for PBMC samples and to 120,000 templates for tissue samples. Clonality was defined as one minus Pielou's evenness. Tissue-enriched TCRs were identified by differential abundance testing using productive amino-acid clonotypes, minimum total count 5 and alpha 0.1. The Jaccard Index and the Morisita Overlap Index were used to quantify repertoire overlap between compartments. GLIPH clustered TCR beta CDR3s with public tetramer-defined viral CDR3s; viral motifs required at least three viral sequences plus V-gene enrichment. The immuneACCESS repertoire file appears here via TCRdb, limited to in-frame rearrangements. These files lack a portion of the clones; in checked studies, under half of the deficit traces to unresolved V genes, and the cause of the others is not known. V and J calls and clone size come straight from that table; D and trimming were deduced from the DNA. The sample table records under 75,000 clones; 86% of these occur just once. 21% of the sample rests with the top ten.

At diagnosis, tumor, uninvolved tumor-adjacent lung and peripheral blood were collected and then preserved as a mix of FFPE and fresh-frozen material. Blood samples were analyzed as peripheral blood mononuclear cells for TCR repertoire profiling. This sample is part of a study of T cells in localized non-small cell lung cancer (TCRdb year 2020). As for the study more broadly: Comparing tumors with uninvolved tumor-adjacent lungs, the study looked at the T cell repertoires of approximately 240 patients with early-stage NSCLC. The cohort was made up of about 240 treatment-naive NSCLC patients whose localized lung tumors had been resected. NSCLC patients had a mean age of roughly 64 years, and around 140 were male and 107 female. Paper-wide results and their limitations: Because multi-region tumor sequencing was not performed, intratumor heterogeneity could not be ruled out. Because of the exploratory design, TCR variables were selected using unadjusted p-values without false-discovery rate correction. Higher blood T cell density associated with longer overall survival, while higher adjacent-lung clonality associated with shorter survival. Uninvolved tumor-adjacent lung showed the highest T cell clonality, higher than tumor, which suggests more focused antigenic responses in the adjacent lung. A median of about 53 of the top 100 tumor clones were detected in paired uninvolved adjacent lung, and around 30 of these tumor clones were also found among the top 100 clones of the paired uninvolved adjacent lung.

The sequences come from peripheral blood, collected before any cancer treatment. The clonotype was recovered from a male donor aged 60 or older with stage III squamous cell lung carcinoma. Recombination joined TRBV6-1 with TRBJ1-6; TRBD1 is a weak D gene call, 6 bases matching. The CDR3 sequence is CASTRGYNSPLHF. The bases are TGTGCCAGCACCAGGGGATATAATTCACCCCTCCACTTT.